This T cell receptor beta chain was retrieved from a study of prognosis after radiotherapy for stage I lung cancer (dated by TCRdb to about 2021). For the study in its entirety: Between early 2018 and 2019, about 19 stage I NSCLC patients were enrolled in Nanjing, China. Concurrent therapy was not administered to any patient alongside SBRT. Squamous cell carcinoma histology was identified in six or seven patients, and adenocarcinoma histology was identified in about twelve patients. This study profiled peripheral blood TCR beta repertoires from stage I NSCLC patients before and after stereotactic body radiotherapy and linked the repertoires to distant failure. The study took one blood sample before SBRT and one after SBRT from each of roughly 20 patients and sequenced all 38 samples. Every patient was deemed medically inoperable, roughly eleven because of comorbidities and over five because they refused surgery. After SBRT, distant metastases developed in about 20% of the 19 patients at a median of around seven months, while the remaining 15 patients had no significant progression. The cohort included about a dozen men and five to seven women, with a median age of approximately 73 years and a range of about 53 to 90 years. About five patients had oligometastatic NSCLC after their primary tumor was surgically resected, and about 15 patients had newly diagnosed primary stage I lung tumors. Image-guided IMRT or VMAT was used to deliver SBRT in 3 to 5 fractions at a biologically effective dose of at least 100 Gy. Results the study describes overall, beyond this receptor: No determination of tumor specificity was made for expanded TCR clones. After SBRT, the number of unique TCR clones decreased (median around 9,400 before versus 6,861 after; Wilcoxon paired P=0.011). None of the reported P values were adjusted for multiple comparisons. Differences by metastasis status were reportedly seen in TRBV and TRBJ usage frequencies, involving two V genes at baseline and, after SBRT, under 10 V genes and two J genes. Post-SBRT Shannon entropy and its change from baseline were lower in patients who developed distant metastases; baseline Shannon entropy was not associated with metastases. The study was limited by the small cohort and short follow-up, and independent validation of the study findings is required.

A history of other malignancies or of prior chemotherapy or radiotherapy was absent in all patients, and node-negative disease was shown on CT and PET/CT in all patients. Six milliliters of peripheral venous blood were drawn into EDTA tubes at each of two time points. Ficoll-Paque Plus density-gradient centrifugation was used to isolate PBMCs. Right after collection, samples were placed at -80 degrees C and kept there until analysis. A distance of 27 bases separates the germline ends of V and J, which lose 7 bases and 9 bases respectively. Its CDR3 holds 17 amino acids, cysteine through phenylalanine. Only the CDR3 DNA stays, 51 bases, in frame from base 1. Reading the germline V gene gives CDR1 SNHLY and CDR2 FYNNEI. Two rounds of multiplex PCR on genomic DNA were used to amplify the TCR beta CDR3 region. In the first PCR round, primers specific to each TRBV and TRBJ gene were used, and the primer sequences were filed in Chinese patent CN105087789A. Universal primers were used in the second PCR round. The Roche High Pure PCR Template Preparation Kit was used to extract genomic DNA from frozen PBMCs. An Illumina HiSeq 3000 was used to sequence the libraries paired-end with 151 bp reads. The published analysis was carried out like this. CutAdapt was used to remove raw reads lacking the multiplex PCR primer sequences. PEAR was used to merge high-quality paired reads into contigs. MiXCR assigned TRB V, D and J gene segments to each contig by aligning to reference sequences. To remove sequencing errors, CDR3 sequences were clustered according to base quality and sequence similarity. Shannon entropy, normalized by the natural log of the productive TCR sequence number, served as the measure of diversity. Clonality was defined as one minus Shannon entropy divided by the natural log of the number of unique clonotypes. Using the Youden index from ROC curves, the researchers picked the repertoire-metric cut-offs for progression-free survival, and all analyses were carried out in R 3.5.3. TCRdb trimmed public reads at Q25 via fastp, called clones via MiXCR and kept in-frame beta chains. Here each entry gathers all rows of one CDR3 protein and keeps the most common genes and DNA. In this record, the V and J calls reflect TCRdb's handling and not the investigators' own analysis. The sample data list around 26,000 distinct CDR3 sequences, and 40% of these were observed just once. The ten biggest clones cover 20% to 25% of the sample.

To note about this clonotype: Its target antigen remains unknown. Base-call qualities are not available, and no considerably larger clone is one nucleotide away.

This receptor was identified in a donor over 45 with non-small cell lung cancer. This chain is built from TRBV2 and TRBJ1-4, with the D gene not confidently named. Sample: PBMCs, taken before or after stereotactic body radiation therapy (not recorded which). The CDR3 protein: CASTPRVGFGIFKKLFF. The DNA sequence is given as TGTGCCAGCACCCCACGGGTTGGCTTCGGCATATTTAAAAAACTGTTTTTT.